This TCR beta chain is from a study of blood T cell repertoires in COVID-19. V shed 2 bases and J shed 0 bases, with 17 bases lying between them. Germline-derived CDR1 and CDR2 are LNHDA and SQIVND (reference sequence). This CDR3 region has 18 residues. In the original workflow: How many nucleated cells were present was estimated from reference gene primer amplification. Here immunoSEQ multiplex PCR was the method, and the copy in TCRdb shows in-frame clones only, minus some. The DNA was the basis for D and trimming; V, J and clone size are from that table. The profile shows around 95,000 clones, around four fifths of them singletons.

The receptor was isolated from a woman aged 70 to 79 with acute or convalescent COVID-19. The chain recombines TRBV19 with TRBJ2-1; D perhaps matches TRBD1 (7 bases). Specimen: peripheral blood. This chain's CDR3 is CASSIPRGVDSSYNEQFF. The CDR3 DNA reads TGTGCCAGTAGTATACCCAGGGGGGTCGATAGCTCCTACAATGAGCAGTTCTTC.